A selection of T cell receptor beta chains follows, all from one sample in a study of cytomegalovirus exposure and HLA in healthy donors. The assay was immunoSEQ multiplex PCR, and TCRdb's table has in-frame clones only and misses some. The table shows 100,000 to 150,000 clones, with around 78% occurring only once. Sequenced material: PBMCs. Every receptor here comes from a man aged 35 to 55 in good health and CMV-seronegative. Each CDR3 is given with its conserved first and last residue. A D gene is named only where the DNA matches it firmly. For some rows the clone size is stated as once, few or many, or as a class when expanded; others skip it.

abundance,v_gene,j_gene,d_gene,CDR3nt,CDR3aa
NA,TRBV5-6,TRBJ2-5,NA,TGTGCCAGCAGCAAGGGACACCAACTTAACGTGGAGACCCAGTACTTC,CASSKGHQLNVETQYF
NA,TRBV18,TRBJ2-7,NA,TGTGCCAGCTCACCGGAGGCAGGCCCCAACGAGCAGTACTTC,CASSPEAGPNEQYF
NA,TRBV5-6,TRBJ1-1,NA,TGTGCCAGCAGCTTGAGAGGGCCTTTAACGGAAGAAGCTTTCTTT,CASSLRGPLTEEAFF
NA,TRBV19,TRBJ2-3,NA,TGTGCCAGTAGGTCAGGGTTAGATACGCAGTATTTT,CASRSGLDTQYF
NA,TRBV18,TRBJ2-3,TRBD2,TGTGCCAGCTCACCAGGCGGGGGGGCCAGTGGAGATACGCAGTATTTT,CASSPGGGASGDTQYF
NA,TRBV27,TRBJ2-1,TRBD1,TGTGCCAGCAGTCTGGGACAGGCGCAGTTCTTC,CASSLGQAQFF
few,TRBV4-1,TRBJ1-1,TRBD1,TGCGCCAGCAGCCAACAGGACAGGGGCAACACTGAAGCTTTCTTT,CASSQQDRGNTEAFF
NA,TRBV28,TRBJ1-2,TRBD1,TGTGCCAGCAGTTTAATAGGGGGCGTCTATGGCTACACCTTC,CASSLIGGVYGYTF
NA,TRBV7-2,TRBJ2-3,NA,TGTGCCAGCAGTGCCGAGGGGGGCACAGATACGCAGTATTTT,CASSAEGGTDTQYF
NA,TRBV10-3,TRBJ1-2,TRBD1,TGTGCCATCAGTGGCCCCACAGGGGAGTATGGCTACACCTTC,CAISGPTGEYGYTF
NA,TRBV7-3,TRBJ2-3,TRBD1,TGTGCCAGCAGCTTAGCACAGGGGTTTCTGTATTTT,CASSLAQGFLYF
NA,TRBV4-1,TRBJ2-7,NA,TGCGCCAGCAGCCAAGAGCGGGGGCCCTACTACGAGCAGTACTTC,CASSQERGPYYEQYF
once,TRBV9,TRBJ2-2,TRBD2,TGTGCCAGCAGCGTAGGTTTACTAGCGCGTACCGGGGAGCTGTTTTTT,CASSVGLLARTGELFF
NA,TRBV2,TRBJ1-6,NA,TGTGCCAGCAGTGACGGGAGGGCAGCCTATAATTCACCCCTCCACTTT,CASSDGRAAYNSPLHF
NA,TRBV6-1,TRBJ2-2,NA,TGTGCCAGCAGGTCTGGGGAGCTGTTTTTT,CASRSGELFF
NA,TRBV7-9,TRBJ2-1,NA,TGTGCCAGCAGCCTACAGGGAAATGAGCAGTTCTTC,CASSLQGNEQFF
NA,TRBV7-9,TRBJ2-3,TRBD1,TGTGCCAGCAGCCCTCCCTTCCGGGACAGGAGCGCAGATACGCAGTATTTT,CASSPPFRDRSADTQYF
NA,TRBV7-9,TRBJ2-7,NA,TGTGCCAGCAGCCCAGGTCGGGGGTACGAGCAGTACTTC,CASSPGRGYEQYF
NA,TRBV7-2,TRBJ2-1,NA,TGTGCCAGCAGCCCAGGGGGGATCAGAAGATACAATGAGCAGTTCTTC,CASSPGGIRRYNEQFF
NA,TRBV18,TRBJ1-1,NA,TGTGCCAGCTCACTTTTGGTGGAGGGACCGAACACTGAAGCTTTCTTT,CASSLLVEGPNTEAFF
NA,TRBV27,TRBJ1-2,NA,TGTGCCAGCAGTTTTAGCCCCTCGGGGGGCCTTGCCTATAACTATGGCTACACCTTC,CASSFSPSGGLAYNYGYTF
NA,TRBV11-1,TRBJ2-5,NA,TGTGCCAGCAGCTTCGGTCAGGGAGGTCGGGAGACCCAGTACTTC,CASSFGQGGRETQYF
few,TRBV27,TRBJ2-1,NA,TGTGCCAGCAGTTCGGTAGTGGGGGCGAGAGACAATGAGCAGTTCTTC,CASSSVVGARDNEQFF
few,TRBV30,TRBJ2-6,NA,TGTGCCTGGAGGGGGCCTATGATGGTGACCAACGTCCTGACTTTC,CAWRGPMMVTNVLTF
NA,TRBV19,TRBJ1-2,NA,TGTGCCAGTAGACTCATCCCAGGGTTTGGCTACACCTTC,CASRLIPGFGYTF
few,TRBV19,TRBJ1-1,NA,TGTGCCAGTAGTCGTTGGGGCCTGGACACTGAAGCTTTCTTT,CASSRWGLDTEAFF
NA,TRBV7-9,TRBJ2-1,NA,TGTGCCAGCAGCTTAGAGGCGGGGCCGAGTAGGGCTGAGCAGTTCTTC,CASSLEAGPSRAEQFF
NA,TRBV7-3,TRBJ2-2,TRBD2,TGTGCCAGCAGCTCTGGACTAGCGGGGTTCCGGGAGCTGTTTTTT,CASSSGLAGFRELFF
NA,TRBV5-1,TRBJ2-2,TRBD1,TGCGCCAGCAGCTGGGGGGACAGGCCGAACACCGGGGAGCTGTTTTTT,CASSWGDRPNTGELFF
NA,TRBV2,TRBJ1-2,NA,TGTGCCAGCGACAGATGGGAAGTATGGTCCTATGGCTACACCTTC,CASDRWEVWSYGYTF
NA,TRBV19,TRBJ1-5,NA,TGTGCCAGTAGCAAGGACAGCCCGAGCAATCAGCCCCAGCATTTT,CASSKDSPSNQPQHF
NA,TRBV7-3,TRBJ2-5,TRBD2,TGTGCCAGCAGCTACACCGGGGGGGAGCAAGAGACCCAGTACTTC,CASSYTGGEQETQYF
NA,TRBV19,TRBJ1-2,TRBD1,TGTGCCAGCATTCCAATGACAGGGGGCGACTATGGCTACACCTTC,CASIPMTGGDYGYTF
NA,TRBV5-1,TRBJ1-5,NA,TGCGCCGGCAGCTTGGTACCAGATCAGCCCCAGCATTTT,CAGSLVPDQPQHF
few,TRBV19,TRBJ2-3,NA,TGTGCCAGTGGAAGCGTGGGTGCCGGCTTGGGTACGCAGTATTTT,CASGSVGAGLGTQYF
once,TRBV5-1,TRBJ1-3,NA,TGCGCCAGCAGCTTGAGCCAACCGGGGTCGGATGGAAACACCATATATTTT,CASSLSQPGSDGNTIYF
NA,TRBV28,TRBJ1-5,NA,TGTGCCAGCAGTCCCCCGCGGTTAGGCAATCAGCCCCAGCATTTT,CASSPPRLGNQPQHF
NA,TRBV10-3,TRBJ1-2,NA,TGTGCCATCAGTGTTCAGGGGCCTGGCTATGGCTACACCTTC,CAISVQGPGYGYTF
once,TRBV6-1,TRBJ1-5,TRBD1,TGTGCCAGCAGTGAATGGCCGGGACAGGGAATGAATCAGCCCCAGCATTTT,CASSEWPGQGMNQPQHF
NA,TRBV5-6,TRBJ2-7,NA,TGTGCCAGCAGCTTCGGAGCCGCCGTGGGCGAGCAGTACTTC,CASSFGAAVGEQYF
NA,TRBV27,TRBJ2-1,TRBD1,TGTGCCAGCAGTTTACCAGGGGGCGTCATCGATGAGCAGTTCTTC,CASSLPGGVIDEQFF
NA,TRBV12-5,TRBJ1-1,NA,TGTGCTAGTGGTTTTTTATCCAGGGGGAACACTGAAGCTTTCTTT,CASGFLSRGNTEAFF
NA,TRBV5-6,TRBJ1-1,NA,TGTGCCAGCAGCTTGATGGGACAAGGGAACACTGAAGCTTTCTTT,CASSLMGQGNTEAFF
NA,TRBV7-3,TRBJ2-2,TRBD2,TGTGCCAGCAGATTCAGCGGGGGTGGCACCGGGGAGCTGTTTTTT,CASRFSGGGTGELFF
NA,TRBV27,TRBJ2-7,NA,TGTGCCAGCAGTCCCCCTATGTCCTACGAGCAGTACTTC,CASSPPMSYEQYF
NA,TRBV7-9,TRBJ2-1,TRBD2,TGTGCCAGCAGCTCCCCGAGACTAGCATTATATGAGCAGTTCTTC,CASSSPRLALYEQFF